A selection of T cell receptor beta chains follows, all from one sample in a study of T cell responses to AZD1222 COVID-19 vaccine. Assay: immunoSEQ multiplex PCR; the TCRdb copy retains only in-frame clones and omits some. The table lists just over 80,000 clones, 85% to 90% of them singletons, with over 5.5% in the top ten. The sequenced sample was peripheral blood, obtained on day 0 of AZD1222 vaccination. The receptors shown here come from an adult in good health. The CDR3 runs from the conserved cysteine through the conserved F or W. A D gene is named only where the DNA matches it firmly. For some rows the clone size is stated as once, few or many, or as a class when expanded; others skip it.

V gene: TRBV19; J gene: TRBJ1-5; clone size: .; D gene: .; CDR3 protein: CASRRKVSGNQPQHF; CDR3 DNA: TGTGCCAGTAGGCGCAAAGTATCGGGCAATCAGCCCCAGCATTTT
V gene: TRBV10-2; J gene: TRBJ1-2; clone size: .; D gene: .; CDR3 protein: CASSDGHTGGYTF; CDR3 DNA: TGCGCCAGCAGTGATGGCCACACGGGTGGCTACACCTTC
V gene: TRBV10-3; J gene: TRBJ2-3; clone size: few; D gene: .; CDR3 protein: CATARAGASTDTQYF; CDR3 DNA: TGTGCCACCGCCAGGGCGGGGGCAAGCACAGATACGCAGTATTTT
V gene: TRBV10-1; J gene: TRBJ1-2; clone size: .; D gene: .; CDR3 protein: CASSEARGGGYTF; CDR3 DNA: TGCGCCAGCAGTGAAGCCAGGGGTGGTGGCTACACCTTC
V gene: TRBV15; J gene: TRBJ2-3; clone size: few; D gene: .; CDR3 protein: CATSRDKTSGSVADTQYF; CDR3 DNA: TGTGCCACCAGCAGAGATAAGACTAGTGGTTCGGTCGCAGATACGCAGTATTTT
V gene: TRBV10-3; J gene: TRBJ1-5; clone size: .; D gene: .; CDR3 protein: CAISEDRTGGNQPQHF; CDR3 DNA: TGTGCCATCAGTGAGGACAGGACGGGAGGCAATCAGCCCCAGCATTTT
V gene: TRBV6-4; J gene: TRBJ1-3; clone size: .; D gene: .; CDR3 protein: CASSASKRKNSGNTIYF; CDR3 DNA: TGTGCCAGCAGTGCTAGTAAAAGGAAGAACTCTGGAAACACCATATATTTT
V gene: TRBV7-7; J gene: TRBJ1-4; clone size: .; D gene: .; CDR3 protein: CASSLAGRGLGEKLFF; CDR3 DNA: TGTGCCAGCAGCTTAGCTGGTCGCGGGCTGGGAGAAAAACTGTTTTTT
V gene: TRBV6-5; J gene: TRBJ1-2; clone size: once; D gene: .; CDR3 protein: CASKSGAGGYTF; CDR3 DNA: TGTGCCAGCAAGTCAGGGGCGGGTGGCTACACCTTC
V gene: TRBV5-1; J gene: TRBJ1-2; clone size: .; D gene: .; CDR3 protein: CASSNGGGYTF; CDR3 DNA: TGCGCCAGCAGCAACGGGGGCGGCTACACCTTC
V gene: TRBV4-3; J gene: TRBJ1-3; clone size: .; D gene: .; CDR3 protein: CASSQAGFGGNTIYF; CDR3 DNA: TGCGCCAGCAGCCAAGCGGGATTCGGGGGAAACACCATATATTTT
V gene: TRBV29-1; J gene: TRBJ2-7; clone size: .; D gene: .; CDR3 protein: CSVEDRTRFTYEQYF; CDR3 DNA: TGCAGCGTTGAAGATCGGACACGCTTCACCTACGAGCAGTACTTC
V gene: TRBV18; J gene: TRBJ2-1; clone size: .; D gene: .; CDR3 protein: CASSPLQGGGNEQFF; CDR3 DNA: TGTGCCAGCTCACCCTTACAGGGCGGCGGGAATGAGCAGTTCTTC
V gene: TRBV7-9; J gene: TRBJ1-1; clone size: .; D gene: TRBD1; CDR3 protein: CASSYRQGAAEAFF; CDR3 DNA: TGTGCCAGCAGCTACAGACAGGGGGCGGCTGAAGCTTTCTTT
V gene: TRBV28; J gene: TRBJ2-7; clone size: .; D gene: TRBD1; CDR3 protein: CASRGQGRFSYEQYF; CDR3 DNA: TGTGCCAGCAGGGGACAGGGGCGATTCTCCTACGAGCAGTACTTC
V gene: TRBV2; J gene: TRBJ2-7; clone size: many; D gene: .; CDR3 protein: CASSVRIEQYF; CDR3 DNA: TGTGCCAGCAGTGTACGGATAGAGCAGTACTTC
V gene: TRBV7-6; J gene: TRBJ2-5; clone size: .; D gene: TRBD1; CDR3 protein: CASSFETGARETQYF; CDR3 DNA: TGTGCCAGCAGCTTCGAGACAGGGGCAAGGGAGACCCAGTACTTC
V gene: TRBV27; J gene: TRBJ2-5; clone size: .; D gene: .; CDR3 protein: CASGPTGGETQYF; CDR3 DNA: TGTGCCAGCGGCCCCACGGGCGGCGAGACCCAGTACTTC
V gene: TRBV4-2; J gene: TRBJ2-5; clone size: .; D gene: .; CDR3 protein: CASSQVAEAVGETQYF; CDR3 DNA: TGTGCCAGCAGCCAAGTCGCGGAAGCGGTGGGGGAGACCCAGTACTTC
V gene: TRBV28; J gene: TRBJ1-5; clone size: .; D gene: .; CDR3 protein: CASITNTKGSNQPQHF; CDR3 DNA: TGTGCCAGCATCACCAACACCAAGGGGAGCAATCAGCCCCAGCATTTT
V gene: TRBV4-1; J gene: TRBJ2-7; clone size: .; D gene: .; CDR3 protein: CASSHQASSYEQYF; CDR3 DNA: TGCGCCAGCAGCCACCAGGCAAGTTCCTACGAGCAGTACTTC
V gene: TRBV29-1; J gene: TRBJ1-2; clone size: .; D gene: .; CDR3 protein: CSVEDPEDPNRYGYTF; CDR3 DNA: TGCAGCGTTGAAGATCCGGAAGACCCAAACCGCTATGGCTACACCTTC
V gene: TRBV3-1/TRBV3-2; J gene: TRBJ2-5; clone size: .; D gene: .; CDR3 protein: CASSQEGTLVYQETQYF; CDR3 DNA: TGTGCCAGCAGCCAAGAAGGGACTCTCGTGTACCAAGAGACCCAGTACTTC
V gene: TRBV6-5; J gene: TRBJ2-5; clone size: .; D gene: .; CDR3 protein: CAVRGSRETQYF; CDR3 DNA: TGTGCGGTGAGGGGTTCGCGAGAGACCCAGTACTTC
V gene: TRBV24-1; J gene: TRBJ1-2; clone size: .; D gene: TRBD1; CDR3 protein: CATSERQGSGYTF; CDR3 DNA: TGTGCCACCAGTGAGAGACAGGGAAGCGGCTACACCTTC
V gene: TRBV27; J gene: TRBJ2-3; clone size: .; D gene: TRBD2; CDR3 protein: CASSLGLAGGTDTQYF; CDR3 DNA: TGTGCCAGCAGTTTAGGGTTAGCGGGGGGCACAGATACGCAGTATTTT
V gene: TRBV5-1; J gene: TRBJ1-5; clone size: .; D gene: .; CDR3 protein: CASSLDSGGQPQHF; CDR3 DNA: TGCGCCAGCAGCTTGGATTCCGGGGGACAGCCCCAGCATTTT
V gene: TRBV4-3; J gene: TRBJ2-2; clone size: .; D gene: .; CDR3 protein: CASSQEASRANTGELFF; CDR3 DNA: TGCGCCAGCAGCCAAGAGGCTAGTAGGGCGAACACCGGGGAGCTGTTTTTT
V gene: TRBV12-3/TRBV12-4; J gene: TRBJ1-1; clone size: .; D gene: .; CDR3 protein: CASSFGPNTEAFF; CDR3 DNA: TGTGCCAGCAGTTTCGGACCCAACACTGAAGCTTTCTTT
V gene: TRBV6-4; J gene: TRBJ2-3; clone size: .; D gene: TRBD2; CDR3 protein: CASSHTSGGTDTQYF; CDR3 DNA: TGTGCCAGCAGTCATACTAGCGGGGGCACAGATACGCAGTATTTT
V gene: TRBV18; J gene: TRBJ1-4; clone size: .; D gene: .; CDR3 protein: CASSPGTAFEKLFF; CDR3 DNA: TGTGCCAGCTCACCCGGGACCGCCTTTGAAAAACTGTTTTTT
V gene: TRBV11-2; J gene: TRBJ1-2; clone size: .; D gene: .; CDR3 protein: CASSLVGTGNYGYTF; CDR3 DNA: TGTGCCAGCAGCTTAGTAGGCACTGGGAACTATGGCTACACCTTC
V gene: TRBV2; J gene: TRBJ2-1; clone size: .; D gene: TRBD1; CDR3 protein: CASSESDRGVSYNEQFF; CDR3 DNA: TGTGCCAGCAGTGAATCGGACAGGGGAGTCTCCTACAATGAGCAGTTCTTC